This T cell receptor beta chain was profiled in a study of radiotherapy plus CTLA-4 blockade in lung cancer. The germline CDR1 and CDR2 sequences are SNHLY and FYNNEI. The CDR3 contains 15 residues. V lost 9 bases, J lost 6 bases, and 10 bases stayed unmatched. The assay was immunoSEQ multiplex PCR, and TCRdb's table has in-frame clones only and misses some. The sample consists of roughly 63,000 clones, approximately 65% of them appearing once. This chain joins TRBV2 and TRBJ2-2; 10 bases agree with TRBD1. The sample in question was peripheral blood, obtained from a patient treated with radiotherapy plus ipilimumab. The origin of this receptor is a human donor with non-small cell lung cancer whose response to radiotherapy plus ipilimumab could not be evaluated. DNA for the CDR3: TGTGCCAGTACCCCGGGACAGGGGAGCTCCGGGGAGCTGTTTTTT. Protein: CASTPGQGSSGELFF.